The rows below give T cell receptor beta chains drawn from one sample of a study of blood T cell repertoires in COVID-19. The method was immunoSEQ multiplex PCR; TCRdb's version includes in-frame clones alone and lacks a portion of them. The repertoire holds 150,000 to 200,000 clones, with approximately 80% as singletons. The sequencing input was peripheral blood. The receptors originated from a man aged 60-69 years with acute or convalescent COVID-19. CDR3s include the opening cysteine and the closing phenylalanine or tryptophan.

CDR3aa: CASSSGTSGGAYTGELFF; j_gene: TRBJ2-2; v_gene: TRBV7-2
CDR3aa: CASSLTGTGATYEQYF; j_gene: TRBJ2-7; v_gene: TRBV7-2
CDR3aa: CAWSKGGVGTSTDTQYF; j_gene: TRBJ2-3; v_gene: TRBV30
CDR3aa: CASSVGQGAYEQYF; j_gene: TRBJ2-7; v_gene: TRBV9
CDR3aa: CSVEVFTYNEQFF; j_gene: TRBJ2-1; v_gene: TRBV29-1
CDR3aa: CASSYSSTDTQYF; j_gene: TRBJ2-3; v_gene: TRBV27
CDR3aa: CASSQGTVGNTIYF; j_gene: TRBJ1-3; v_gene: TRBV11-3
CDR3aa: CAWSVRTGHEKLFF; j_gene: TRBJ1-4; v_gene: TRBV30
CDR3aa: CASSIRTGFGNTIYF; j_gene: TRBJ1-3; v_gene: TRBV7-9
CDR3aa: CASSGTVYGYTF; j_gene: TRBJ1-2; v_gene: TRBV9
CDR3aa: CASSVTTDRAVPYNEQFF; j_gene: TRBJ2-1; v_gene: TRBV9
CDR3aa: CASSIETGSMGFYNEQFF; j_gene: TRBJ2-1; v_gene: TRBV19
CDR3aa: CASSFSGGTDTQYF; j_gene: TRBJ2-3; v_gene: TRBV11-3
CDR3aa: CASSETTGHRGAQYF; j_gene: TRBJ2-5; v_gene: TRBV25-1
CDR3aa: CSVDTSGVETQYF; j_gene: TRBJ2-5; v_gene: TRBV29-1
CDR3aa: CASSLNREYEQYF; j_gene: TRBJ2-7; v_gene: TRBV11-3
CDR3aa: CATSRQGYPEAFF; j_gene: TRBJ1-1; v_gene: TRBV24-1
CDR3aa: CSADGVGEAFF; j_gene: TRBJ1-1; v_gene: TRBV20-1
CDR3aa: CASNQGRAQDPEAFF; j_gene: TRBJ1-1; v_gene: TRBV5-8
CDR3aa: CASSIVTGAPPGPDTQYF; j_gene: TRBJ2-3; v_gene: TRBV19
CDR3aa: CASSSQGGHIQYF; j_gene: TRBJ2-4; v_gene: TRBV19
CDR3aa: CASSERWQETQYF; j_gene: TRBJ2-5; v_gene: TRBV25-1
CDR3aa: CASSLGDSTGELFF; j_gene: TRBJ2-2; v_gene: TRBV5-1
CDR3aa: CASSPAVAYGYTF; j_gene: TRBJ1-2; v_gene: TRBV12-3/TRBV12-4
CDR3aa: CASSTGGFTNYGYTF; j_gene: TRBJ1-2; v_gene: TRBV2
CDR3aa: CASSPQRSTDTQYF; j_gene: TRBJ2-3; v_gene: TRBV9
CDR3aa: CASSLRQGNTEAFF; j_gene: TRBJ1-1; v_gene: TRBV7-2
CDR3aa: CASSPRGPTEAFF; j_gene: TRBJ1-1; v_gene: TRBV7-2
CDR3aa: CAISESTGSDTEAFF; j_gene: TRBJ1-1; v_gene: TRBV10-3
CDR3aa: CATGGDRGNEQYF; j_gene: TRBJ2-7; v_gene: TRBV4-1
CDR3aa: CASSLAGRDTEAFF; j_gene: TRBJ1-1; v_gene: TRBV7-8
CDR3aa: CASSSGSVGELFF; j_gene: TRBJ2-2; v_gene: TRBV6-5
CDR3aa: CASSPTAAGELFF; j_gene: TRBJ2-2; v_gene: TRBV7-9
CDR3aa: CASSLDGTGNTEAFF; j_gene: TRBJ1-1; v_gene: TRBV5-1
CDR3aa: CATSDFSTDTQYF; j_gene: TRBJ2-3; v_gene: TRBV24-1
CDR3aa: CASITVGTGGTEAFF; j_gene: TRBJ1-1; v_gene: TRBV6-5
CDR3aa: CASSEPGQGAYEQYF; j_gene: TRBJ2-7; v_gene: TRBV5-8
CDR3aa: CSVEEGTASTDTQYF; j_gene: TRBJ2-3; v_gene: TRBV29-1
CDR3aa: CASSPLPGVGTTNEKLFF; j_gene: TRBJ1-4; v_gene: TRBV18
CDR3aa: CASSLLAGAETQYF; j_gene: TRBJ2-5; v_gene: TRBV7-9
CDR3aa: CATSDRQGNTDTQYF; j_gene: TRBJ2-3; v_gene: TRBV24-1
CDR3aa: CASSRERGANTEAFF; j_gene: TRBJ1-1; v_gene: TRBV5-4
CDR3aa: CASSYTNRGAETQYF; j_gene: TRBJ2-5; v_gene: TRBV6-5
CDR3aa: CASSLRFFRAGGYEQYF; j_gene: TRBJ2-7; v_gene: TRBV7-9
CDR3aa: CASSGGSKGDRVSEKLFF; j_gene: TRBJ1-4; v_gene: TRBV21-1
CDR3aa: CASSRTGNYGYTF; j_gene: TRBJ1-2; v_gene: TRBV6-5
CDR3aa: CASSPGGVNYNEQFF; j_gene: TRBJ2-1; v_gene: TRBV5-1